This T cell receptor beta chain was obtained from a study of T cell responses to AZD1222 COVID-19 vaccine. Broader study findings: Regions 160-218 and 743-854 dominated among vaccine-associated CD4 TCRs spanning spike. Unmutated variant regions are reportedly the target of nearly half of TCRs that are spike-specific.

Note on this clone: Its matching antigen is unknown.

TCRdb keeps only in-frame clones here, not all; method: immunoSEQ multiplex PCR. The data show approximately 130,000 clones, with about 88% seen just once and 8% to 10% held by the top ten. Trimming removed 8 bases from V and 2 bases from J, with 16 bases in between. This CDR3 contains 15 residues. CDR1 is WSHSY, CDR2 SAAADI, per germline. This TCR was sampled from an adult who received the AZD1222 COVID-19 vaccine. The sequenced sample was peripheral blood, obtained 28 days after the second AZD1222 dose. The genes are TRBV10-2 and TRBJ1-5; D is undetermined. CDR3 sequence: CASGRPETGNQPQHF. The DNA of the CDR3 is TGCGCCAGCGGACGCCCGGAAACAGGCAATCAGCCCCAGCATTTT.